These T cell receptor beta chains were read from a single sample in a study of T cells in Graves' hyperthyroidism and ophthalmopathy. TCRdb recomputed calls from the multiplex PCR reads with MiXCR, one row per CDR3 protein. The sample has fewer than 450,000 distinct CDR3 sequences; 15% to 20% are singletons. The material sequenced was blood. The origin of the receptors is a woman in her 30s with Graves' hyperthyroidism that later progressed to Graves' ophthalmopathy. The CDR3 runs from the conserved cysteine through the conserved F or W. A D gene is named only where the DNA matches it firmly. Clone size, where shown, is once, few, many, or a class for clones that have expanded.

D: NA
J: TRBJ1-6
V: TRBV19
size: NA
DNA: TGTGCCAGTAGTCCCAGGTGGACTCCAGAGCATAATTCACCCCTCCACTTT
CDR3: CASSPRWTPEHNSPLHF

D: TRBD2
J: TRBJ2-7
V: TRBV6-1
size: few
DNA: TGTGCCAGCAGTGAGGTTAGCGGGAAGTACGAGCAGTACTTC
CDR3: CASSEVSGKYEQYF

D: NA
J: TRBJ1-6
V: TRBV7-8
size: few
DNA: TGTGCCAGCAGCTTAGGGGTATGGCAAAGACTCCACTTT
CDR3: CASSLGVWQRLHF

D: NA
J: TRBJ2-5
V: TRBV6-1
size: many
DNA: TGTGCCAGCAAGGTCGGGGTCAACCAAGAGACCCAGTACTTC
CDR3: CASKVGVNQETQYF

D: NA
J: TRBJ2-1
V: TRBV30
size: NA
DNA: TGTGCCTGGAGCGAGACCCTTGAGCAGTTCTTC
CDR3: CAWSETLEQFF

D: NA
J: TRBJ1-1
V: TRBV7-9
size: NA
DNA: TGTGCCAGCAGCTCCAGTTACCAGGGGCAGATGTTCGCTTTCTTT
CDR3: CASSSSYQGQMFAFF

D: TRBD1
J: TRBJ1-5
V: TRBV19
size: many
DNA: TGTGCCAGTAGTGCGACAGGGTCTAGCAATCAGCCCCAGCATTTT
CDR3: CASSATGSSNQPQHF

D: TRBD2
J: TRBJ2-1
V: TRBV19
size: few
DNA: TGTGCCAGTAGTGTGACTAGCGGGACCTTCGACTCCTACAATGAGCAGTTCTTC
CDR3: CASSVTSGTFDSYNEQFF

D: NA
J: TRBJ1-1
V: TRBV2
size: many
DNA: TGTGCCAGCAGTCAAGCGCCCCCGGGGCTCATGGTAGCTTTCTTT
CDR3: CASSQAPPGLMVAFF

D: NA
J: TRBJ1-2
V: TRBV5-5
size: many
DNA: TGTGCCAGCAGCTTGGAGGGCAGGACTAACTATGGCTACACCTTC
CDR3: CASSLEGRTNYGYTF

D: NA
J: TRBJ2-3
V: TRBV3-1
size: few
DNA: TGTGCCAGCAGCCAACAAGTTCGCGATACGCAGTATTTT
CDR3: CASSQQVRDTQYF

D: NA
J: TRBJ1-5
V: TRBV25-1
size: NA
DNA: TGTGCCATCATTGGATTGGCAGGGGTTGGTCAGCCCCAGCATTTT
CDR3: CAIIGLAGVGQPQHF

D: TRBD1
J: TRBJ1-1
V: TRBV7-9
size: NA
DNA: TGTGCCAGCAGCTGGTACCGGGACAGGGACACTGAAGCTTTCTTT
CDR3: CASSWYRDRDTEAFF

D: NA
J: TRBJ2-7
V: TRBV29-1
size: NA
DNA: TGCAGCGTTGACGTCGGGACAGAGCCTAAAGATGATCGGGGGGATGCCGACCTCTACGAGCAGTACTTC
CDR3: CSVDVGTEPKDDRGDADLYEQYF

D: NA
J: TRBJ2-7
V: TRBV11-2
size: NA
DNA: TGTGCCAGCAGCTTAGATCAGGAGCGCTCCTACGAGCAGTACTTC
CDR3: CASSLDQERSYEQYF

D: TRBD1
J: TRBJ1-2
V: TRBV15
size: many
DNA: TGTGCCACCAGCAGACGGACAGGGACTGGCTACACCTTC
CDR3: CATSRRTGTGYTF

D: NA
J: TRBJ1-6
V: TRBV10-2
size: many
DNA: TGCGCCAGCAGTGGGGACATAGATAATTCACCCCTCCACTTT
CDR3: CASSGDIDNSPLHF

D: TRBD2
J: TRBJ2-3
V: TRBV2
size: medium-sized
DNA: TGTGCCAGCAGTGACGGGCCCGAGCGGGGAAACACAGATACGCAGTATTTT
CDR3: CASSDGPERGNTDTQYF

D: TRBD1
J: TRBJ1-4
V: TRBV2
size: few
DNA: TGTACCAGCAGTCGGGACAGTGGAAATGAAAAACTGTTTTTT
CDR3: CTSSRDSGNEKLFF

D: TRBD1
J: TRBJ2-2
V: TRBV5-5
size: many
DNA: TGTGCCAGCAGCACGGGACAGGGGGCTGCGAACACCGGGGAGCTGTTTTTT
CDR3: CASSTGQGAANTGELFF

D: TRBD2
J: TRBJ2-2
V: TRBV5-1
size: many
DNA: TGCGCCAGCAGTCAGCGGGAGGCGAACACCGGGGAGCTGTTTTTT
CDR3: CASSQREANTGELFF

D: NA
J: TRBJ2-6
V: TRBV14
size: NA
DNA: TGTGCCAGCAGTAGAGCCTCTGGGGCTAACGTCCTGACTTTC
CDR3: CASSRASGANVLTF

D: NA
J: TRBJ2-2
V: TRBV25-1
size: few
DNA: TGTGCGAGCACACCGGGCCTTAACACCGGGGAGCTGTTTTTT
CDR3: CASTPGLNTGELFF

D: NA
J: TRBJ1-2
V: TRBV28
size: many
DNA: TGTGCCAGCTCGACCCACCAATCTAACTATGGCTACACCTTC
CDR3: CASSTHQSNYGYTF

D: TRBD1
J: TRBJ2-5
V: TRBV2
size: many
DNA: TGTGCCAGCAGTCAAGGGGAGACAGGGGTAAAAGAGACCCAGTACTTC
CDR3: CASSQGETGVKETQYF

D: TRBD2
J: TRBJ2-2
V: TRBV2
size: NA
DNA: TGTGCCAGCAGAAGAATTCTAGCGGGAGATAGAGCCGGGGAGCTGTTTTTT
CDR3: CASRRILAGDRAGELFF

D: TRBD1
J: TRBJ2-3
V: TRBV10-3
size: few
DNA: TGTGCCATCAGTGAGTTGGGGACAGGGGGCTCGGATACGCAGTATTTT
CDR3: CAISELGTGGSDTQYF

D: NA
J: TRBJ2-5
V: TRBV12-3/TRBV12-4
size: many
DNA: TGTGCCAGCAGTTTCCAGGGAGAAGAGACCCAGTACTTC
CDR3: CASSFQGEETQYF

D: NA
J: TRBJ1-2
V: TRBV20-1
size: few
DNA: TGCAGTGCTAGAGATCCCCCCTCCCATGGCTACACCTTC
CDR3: CSARDPPSHGYTF

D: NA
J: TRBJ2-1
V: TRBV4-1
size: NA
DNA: TGCGCCAGCAGCCAAGACACTTCCGTGAATGAGCAGTTCTTC
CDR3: CASSQDTSVNEQFF

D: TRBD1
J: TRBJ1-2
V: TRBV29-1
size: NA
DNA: TGCAGCGTGGACAGGGGGCTGGGGTATGGCTACACCTTC
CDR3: CSVDRGLGYGYTF

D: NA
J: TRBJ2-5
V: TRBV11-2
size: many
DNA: TGTGCCAGCTTAGTCCAAGAGACCCAGTACTTC
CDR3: CASLVQETQYF

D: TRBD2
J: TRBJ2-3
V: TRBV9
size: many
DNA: TGTGCCAGCAGCGTAGGGGCTAGCGGGAGCACAGATACGCAGTATTTT
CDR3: CASSVGASGSTDTQYF

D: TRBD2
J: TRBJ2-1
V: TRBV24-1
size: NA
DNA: TGTGCCACCAGTGAGAGGACTAGCGGGAGGAATTACAATGAGCAGTTCTTC
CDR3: CATSERTSGRNYNEQFF

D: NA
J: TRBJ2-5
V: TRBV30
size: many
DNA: TGTGCCTGGAGTGTATCACAGTCCAGAAGATGGCGCGAGACCCAGTACTTC
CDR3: CAWSVSQSRRWRETQYF

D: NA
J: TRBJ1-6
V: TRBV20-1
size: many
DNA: TGCAGTGCCGAGTTCTTCCGGAATTCACCCCTCCACTTT
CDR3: CSAEFFRNSPLHF

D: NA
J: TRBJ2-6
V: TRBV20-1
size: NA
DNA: TGCAGTGCTAGAGAGGGGACTGGGGCCAACGTCCTGACTTTC
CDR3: CSAREGTGANVLTF

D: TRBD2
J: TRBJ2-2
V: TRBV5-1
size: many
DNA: TGCGCCAGCAGCTTGCCGACTAGCCCGAACACCGGGGAGCTGTTTTTT
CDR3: CASSLPTSPNTGELFF

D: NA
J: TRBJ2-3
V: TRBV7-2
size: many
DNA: TGTGCCAGCAGCTTAGTGGTGGGTGGAGATACGCAGTATTTT
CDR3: CASSLVVGGDTQYF

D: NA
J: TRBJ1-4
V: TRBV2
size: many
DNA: TGTGCCAGCAGTGACAGTCAGACACAAGGGGATGAAAAACTGTTTTTT
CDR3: CASSDSQTQGDEKLFF

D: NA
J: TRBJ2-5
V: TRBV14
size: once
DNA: TGTGCCAGCAGACTCACTTTCGAAGAGACCCAGTACTTC
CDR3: CASRLTFEETQYF

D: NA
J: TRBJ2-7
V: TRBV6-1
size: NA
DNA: TGTGCCAGCAGTGACAGGTACTACGAGCAGTACTTC
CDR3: CASSDRYYEQYF

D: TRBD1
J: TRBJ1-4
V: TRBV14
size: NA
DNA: TGTGCCAGCAGCCATGAGGACAGGTTGAATGAAAAACTGTTTTTT
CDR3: CASSHEDRLNEKLFF

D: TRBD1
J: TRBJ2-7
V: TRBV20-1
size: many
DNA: TGCAGTGCTAGAGTTAACAGGGGGCCATACGAGCAGTACTTC
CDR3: CSARVNRGPYEQYF

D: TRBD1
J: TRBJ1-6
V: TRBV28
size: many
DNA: TGTGCCAGCAGTTTATGGCCCCCGGGACAGGGCTCTTCACCCCTCCACTTT
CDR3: CASSLWPPGQGSSPLHF

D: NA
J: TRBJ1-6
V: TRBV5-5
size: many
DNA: TGTGCCAGCAGCTTGGCCCCGGGGGCGGGATATAATTCACCCCTCCACTTT
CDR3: CASSLAPGAGYNSPLHF

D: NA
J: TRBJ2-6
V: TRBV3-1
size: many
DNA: TGTGCCAGCAGCCAAGATCCCTCTGGGGCCAACGTCCTGACTTTC
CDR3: CASSQDPSGANVLTF

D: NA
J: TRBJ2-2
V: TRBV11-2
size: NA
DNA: TGTGCCAGCAGCCAAGACCCCCCGCAATGGTCCCCCCCCGGGGAGCTGTTTTTT
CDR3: CASSQDPPQWSPPGELFF

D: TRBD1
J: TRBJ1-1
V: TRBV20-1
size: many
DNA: TGCAGTGCTAAGGACAGGCGTGAAGCTTTCTTT
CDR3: CSAKDRREAFF

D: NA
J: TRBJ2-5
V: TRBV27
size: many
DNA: TGTGCCAGCAGTTTAACCGGAGACCAAGAGACCCAGTACTTC
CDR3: CASSLTGDQETQYF

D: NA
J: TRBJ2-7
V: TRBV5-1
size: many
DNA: TGCGCCAGCAGCTTGGAGTGGAGCTACGAGCAGTACTTC
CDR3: CASSLEWSYEQYF

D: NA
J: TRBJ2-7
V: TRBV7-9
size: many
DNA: TGTGCCAGCAGCTTAAACGTGGCCGAGTACGAGCAGTACTTC
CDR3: CASSLNVAEYEQYF

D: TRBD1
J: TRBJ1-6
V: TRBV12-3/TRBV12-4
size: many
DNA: TGTGCCAGCAGCCCCGACAGGGTTTTGGATTCACCCCTCCACTTT
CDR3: CASSPDRVLDSPLHF

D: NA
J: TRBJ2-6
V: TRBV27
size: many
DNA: TGTGCCAGCACAACCAATTCTAGGGACTCTGGGGCCAACGTCCTGACTTTC
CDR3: CASTTNSRDSGANVLTF